These 2 T cell receptor beta chains share one sample of origin, sequenced in a study of blood T cell repertoires in COVID-19. TCRdb's table, derived via immunoSEQ multiplex PCR, lists solely in-frame clones and lacks some. Of 25,000 to 35,000 clones listed, more than 85% were seen once; the top ten hold roughly 12%. Sequencing used peripheral blood. These receptors all stem from a human donor in a cohort sampled during active COVID-19. The donor label of this sample is uncertain.

As for this clone: Since the CDR3 does not end with the conserved phenylalanine or tryptophan, this likely comes from a read error. The DNA is omitted, as the CDR3 cannot be located on it reliably, and the CDR3 follows TCRdb's listing. This rearrangement joins TRBV10-3 to TRBJ2-7; the table's D call of TRBD1 was not tested on the DNA. The CDR3 extends over 11 residues, inclusive of both ends. Germline CDR1 is ENHRY and CDR2 is SYGVKD. CDR3 amino acids: CAISEGGVWEI.

This clone turned up a few times. This chain uses TRBV10-1 with TRBJ2-7; TRBD2 agrees at 11 bases. V gave up 2 bases and J gave up 0 bases; unmatched junction bases: 0. Per the germline V gene, CDR1 is WNHNN and CDR2 is SYGVQD (reference sequence). The CDR3 totals 15 residues. This CDR3 is CASSETSGSSYEQYF. The CDR3 DNA sequence: TGCGCCAGCAGTGAGACTAGCGGGAGCTCCTACGAGCAGTACTTC.